This TCR beta chain emerged from a study of blood T cell repertoires in COVID-19. Study summary: COVID-19 samples, acute and convalescent, were from the United States, Italy and Spain. The cDNA or gDNA used as material had been derived from T cells, B-cell-depleted T cells, or PBMCs.

Authors' data handling: By means of reference gene primer amplification, nucleated cell counts were estimated. Method: immunoSEQ multiplex PCR; TCRdb's copy keeps in-frame clones and lacks some. V, J and clone size are taken as reported in that table, and D and trimming were inferred from the DNA itself. The table lists 90,000 to 110,000 clones, about 76% of them singletons. This CDR3 region has 12 residues. V was pared by 4 bases and J by 11 bases, with 11 bases between. Germline V gene data show CDR1 as SEHNR and CDR2 as FQNEAQ (reference sequence). This clone has just one count. The chain recombines TRBV7-9 with TRBJ1-4, with no clear D. This sequence originates from a man aged 80 or over with acute or convalescent COVID-19. The source material was peripheral blood. For the CDR3, the DNA is TGTGCCAGCAGCTCAGACACTTTTAAACTGTTTTTT. Translated, it gives CASSSDTFKLFF.